This TCR beta chain stems from a study of CD8+ T cells in alopecia areata. Germline V CDR1 and CDR2: SGHRS, YFSETQ. After removal of 2 bases from V and 7 bases from J, the junction contained 7 bases not matched to a gene. The CDR3 consists of 14 residues. Sequencing used cDNA as its template, made by extracting RNA and reverse transcribing it. Only in-frame clones appear in the TCRdb table, and some are missing; sequencing was by immunoSEQ multiplex PCR. Of about 110,000 clones detected, approximately 60% appear once; the ten largest clones hold more than 20%. Sequencing was done on a sample of CD8+ T cells sorted from blood. The source is a human donor in good health. The gene calls are TRBV5-1 and TRBJ2-7; 9 bases line up with TRBD1. The CDR3 coding sequence is TGCGCCAGCAGCTTCCCCGGACAGGGGCGAGAGCAGTACTTC. It encodes CASSFPGQGREQYF.